A single T cell receptor beta chain is shown here with its context. The antigen is undetermined. Additional DNA sequences in this sample encode the identical CDR3. CDR3 length: 12 residues. From germline, CDR1 is MDHEN and CDR2 SYDVKM. Trimming stripped 3 bases from V and 0 bases from J, with 2 bases between. This sample is drawn from a study of CD8+ T cells in alopecia areata. Background on the study: Treated patients received oral tofacitinib, 5 to 10 mg twice daily. Tofacitinib exposure lasted 6 to 18 months, followed by 6 months off drug.

Reverse transcription of extracted RNA yielded cDNA, which provided the sequencing template. Data came from immunoSEQ multiplex PCR; TCRdb stores just in-frame clones and leaves some out. The sample has 150,000 or so clones; around 47% are singletons. General observations from the study: Clonality in lesional scalp, especially alopecia totalis/universalis, exceeded that of normal scalp.

Researchers gathered lesional scalp punch biopsies and peripheral blood from patients with alopecia areata. The TCR originated in a human donor with alopecia areata. Material: CD4+ T cells sorted from blood. The chain uses TRBV28 and TRBJ1-1; no definite D call. The CDR3 DNA is TGTGCCAGCAGTTTGTTGAACACTGAAGCTTTCTTT. It yields the protein CASSLLNTEAFF.